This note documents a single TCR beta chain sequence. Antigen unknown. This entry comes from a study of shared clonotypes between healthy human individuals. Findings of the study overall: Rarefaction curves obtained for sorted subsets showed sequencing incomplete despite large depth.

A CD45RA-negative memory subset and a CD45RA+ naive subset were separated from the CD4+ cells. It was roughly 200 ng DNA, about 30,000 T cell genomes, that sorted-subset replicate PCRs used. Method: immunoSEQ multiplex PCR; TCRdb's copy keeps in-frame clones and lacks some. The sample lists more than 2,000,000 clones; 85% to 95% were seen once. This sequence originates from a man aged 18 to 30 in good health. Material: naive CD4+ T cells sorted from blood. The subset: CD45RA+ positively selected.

This CDR3 reads CASSRTYMNTEAFF. In DNA, the CDR3 is TGTGCCAGCAGCAGGACATACATGAACACTGAAGCTTTCTTT. The J gene is TRBJ1-1, the V gene TRBV6-5; D is perhaps TRBD1 (5 bases). The CDR3 totals 14 residues. V was clipped by 6 bases and J by 0 bases, with 11 bases between them. Germline values: CDR1 MNHEY, CDR2 SVGAGI.